Sequencing of this T cell receptor beta chain was carried out in a study of blood T cell repertoires in COVID-19. Study in general: Acute-phase and convalescent COVID-19 samples originated in the United States, Italy and Spain. Sample material is recorded as cDNA or gDNA derived from T cells, B-cell-depleted T cells, or PBMCs.

Seattle-derived patients entered the study during active infection and were followed longitudinally. Under the authors' procedure: By means of reference gene primer amplification, nucleated cell counts were estimated. The table came from immunoSEQ multiplex PCR; TCRdb's copy has only in-frame clones and leaves some out. Clone size and V and J calls were adopted from that table, with D and trimming inferred from the DNA. Of 310,000 or so clones listed, roughly 90% are singletons. Germline V gene sequence: CDR1 MNHEY, CDR2 SMNVEV (reference sequence). The CDR3 length is 13 residues. V dropped 4 bases and J dropped 6; count of bases not matched to a gene: 5.

The specimen was peripheral blood. This sequence joins TRBV27 and TRBJ1-2; 7 bases line up with TRBD1. This clonotype was sampled from a woman in her twenties or thirties with COVID-19, enrolled during active disease. CDR3 in amino acids: CASSWAGGNGYTF. CDR3 DNA sequence: TGTGCCAGCAGTTGGGCAGGGGGAAATGGCTACACCTTC.